This TCR beta chain was identified during a study of identical twins. Trimming took 1 base from V and 10 from J; bases not matched to a gene: 6. The CDR3 has 14 amino acids. Per germline, CDR1 SGHVS and CDR2 FNYEAQ. TCRdb analysed the 5' RACE reads with MiXCR anew, one entry per CDR3 protein. Of 450,000 or so distinct CDR3 sequences detected, approximately 15% appear once; the ten largest clones hold around 0.52%. A few counts support this clonotype. These sequences were also reported in another study, on yellow fever vaccine responses in identical twins.

The TCR originated in a woman aged 18 to 35 in good health. The material sequenced was CD4+ T cells sorted from blood. V gene TRBV7-6 combines with J gene TRBJ1-5; 8 nucleotides match TRBD1. The CDR3 here is CASSLGTGRSPQHF. CDR3 DNA: TGTGCCAGCAGCTTAGGGACAGGGCGGAGTCCCCAGCATTTT.